Shown below are 27 T cell receptor beta chains from a single sample sequenced in a study of blood T cell repertoires in COVID-19. The method was immunoSEQ multiplex PCR; TCRdb's version includes in-frame clones alone and lacks a portion of them. The repertoire holds about 120,000 clones, with approximately 90% as singletons. Sequenced: peripheral blood. All receptors come from a man in his forties with acute or convalescent COVID-19.

This clone has only a few counts. The V and J genes are TRBV6-5 and TRBJ1-2; 7 bases map to TRBD1. V lost 0 bases, J lost 9 bases, and 10 bases stayed unmatched. The CDR3 has 15 residues. Germline lookup yields CDR1 MNHEY and CDR2 SVGAGI. CDR3 in DNA: TGTGCCAGCAGTTACTCGGGACAGATCTATGGTAGCTACACCTTC. Its translation: CASSYSGQIYGSYTF.

This chain connects TRBV19 to TRBJ1-6; TRBD1 agrees at 7 bases. This CDR3 region has 16 residues. The V segment lost 6 bases and the J segment 3 bases; nucleotides outside the gene matches: 8. Germline CDR1 reads LNHDA; CDR2 reads SQIVND (reference sequence). CDR3 bases: TGTGCCAGTAGCCCCCGGGACAGTCTCTATAATTCACCCCTCCACTTT. Amino acids: CASSPRDSLYNSPLHF. Complete variable domain (other parts from reference TRBV19 and TRBJ1-6): DGGITQSPKYLFRKEGQNVTLSCEQNLNHDAMYWYRQDPGQGLRLIYYSQIVNDFQKGDIAEGYSVSREKKESFPLTVTSAQKNPTAFYLCASSPRDSLYNSPLHFGNGTRLTVT.

This chain uses TRBV14 with TRBJ1-5, with unresolved D. Per germline, CDR1 SGHDN and CDR2 FVKESK. V dropped 0 bases and J dropped 1 base, with 7 bases sitting between them. The CDR3 is 15 amino acids. CDR3 region: CASSQERESNQPQHF. CDR3 in DNA: TGTGCCAGCAGCCAAGAGAGGGAAAGCAATCAGCCCCAGCATTTT. Using reference TRBV14 and TRBJ1-5 for the parts outside the CDR3, the full variable domain is EAGVTQFPSHSVIEKGQTVTLRCDPISGHDNLYWYRRVMGKEIKFLLHFVKESKQDESGMPNNRFLAERTGGTYSTLKVQPAELEDSGVYFCASSQERESNQPQHFGDGTRLSIL.

The chain joins TRBV5-1 to TRBJ2-1, with TRBD1 identical over 7 bases. The J segment lost 6 bases and the V segment lost 4 bases, leaving 4 bases of the junction unmatched. Looked up from germline, CDR1 is SGHRS and CDR2 is YFSETQ. The CDR3 totals 13 residues. The CDR3 region is CASSLWDSNEQFF. The CDR3 region has the DNA TGCGCCAGCAGCCTCTGGGACAGCAATGAGCAGTTCTTC. The full variable domain, rest sourced from reference TRBV5-1 and TRBJ2-1, is KAGVTQTPRYLIKTRGQQVTLSCSPISGHRSVSWYQQTPGQGLQFLFEYFSETQRNKGNFPGRFSGRQFSNSRSEMNVSTLELGDSALYLCASSLWDSNEQFFGPGTRLTVL.

The chain has TRBV2 and TRBJ2-5, with D perhaps matching TRBD2 (5 bases). This CDR3 region has 12 residues. CDR1 is SNHLY and CDR2 is FYNNEI in the germline V gene. V lost 4 bases, J lost 5 bases, and 8 bases lay in between. The CDR3 reads CASSVGEETQYF. The DNA for the CDR3 is TGTGCCAGCAGTGTCGGGGAGGAGACCCAGTACTTC.

Notes on this clone: The junction does not match germline at one end; this may be a read error. The chain recombines TRBV11-2 with TRBJ2-7; D unclear. The CDR3 is 14 residues long. Germline CDR1 SGHAT, CDR2 FQNNGV. CDR3 sequence: CASSLESVVYEQYF. The DNA of the CDR3 is TGTGCCAGCAGCCTAGAAAGCGTAGTCTACGAGCAGTACTTC.

This chain uses TRBV20-1 with TRBJ1-4; D may be TRBD1 (5 bases). Germline V CDR1 and CDR2: DFQATT, SNEGSKA (reference sequence). This CDR3 region has 10 residues. V lost 4 bases and J 8 bases, leaving 5 bases between the germline ends. The CDR3 coding sequence is TGCAGTGCTAAGGGGGAAAAACTGTTTTTT. This translates into CSAKGEKLFF.

Concerning this clone: This sample also contains other DNA sequences that code for the same CDR3. This chain connects TRBV7-3 to TRBJ2-7; 7 nucleotides line up with TRBD1. With V trimmed by 8 bases and J by 6 bases, 10 bases remained unmatched. The CDR3 covers 13 residues. Germline CDR1 and CDR2: SGHTA and FQGTGA. The CDR3: CASSRDRVGEQYF. CDR3 DNA: TGTGCCAGCTCTCGAGACAGGGTAGGCGAGCAGTACTTC.

This clone was observed once. The chain uses TRBV2 and TRBJ1-2; D call uncertain. Trimming took 6 bases from V and 6 from J, leaving 11 bases between them. The CDR3 is 12 residues long. Germline V lookup: CDR1 SNHLY, CDR2 FYNNEI. The CDR3 bases are TGTGCCAGCAGGGAGTGGGTGGATGGCTACACCTTC. Protein sequence: CASREWVDGYTF.

This clone was recorded only once. The chain couples TRBV30 to TRBJ1-4; tentative D call: TRBD1 (5 bases). Per germline, CDR1 GTSNPN and CDR2 SVGIG (reference sequence). V lost 5 bases and J 4 bases, leaving 14 bases between the germline ends. There are 14 residues in the CDR3. The CDR3 nucleotides are TGTGCCTGGGGCAATGGGGGGTATAATGAAAAACTGTTTTTT. It encodes CAWGNGGYNEKLFF.

This clone has at least ten counts. The chain uses TRBV30 and TRBJ1-6; perhaps TRBD1 as D (5 bases). From germline, CDR1 is GTSNPN and CDR2 SVGIG (reference sequence). Trimming took 0 bases from V and 0 from J, leaving 9 bases between them. The CDR3 is made up of 16 amino acids. The CDR3 DNA is TGTGCCTGGAGTGTGGGGCCGAGCTCCTATAATTCACCCCTCCACTTT. This codes for CAWSVGPSSYNSPLHF.

J is TRBJ2-1 and V is TRBV5-1, with D perhaps matching TRBD2 (5 bases). V gave up 2 bases and J gave up 7 bases, with 16 bases separating them. Germline V gene lookup returns CDR1 SGHRS and CDR2 YFSETQ. CDR3 length: 15 amino acids. This CDR3 is CASSLDYVGHNEQFF. The CDR3, as DNA: TGCGCCAGCAGCTTAGACTATGTGGGCCATAATGAGCAGTTCTTC. Full variable domain (remainder filled in from reference TRBV5-1 and TRBJ2-1): KAGVTQTPRYLIKTRGQQVTLSCSPISGHRSVSWYQQTPGQGLQFLFEYFSETQRNKGNFPGRFSGRQFSNSRSEMNVSTLELGDSALYLCASSLDYVGHNEQFFGPGTRLTVL.

J is TRBJ1-4 and V is TRBV19; D is unclear. The germline V gene encodes CDR1 LNHDA and CDR2 SQIVND (reference sequence). The CDR3 is 15 amino acids. V shed 5 bases and J shed 0 bases, with 10 bases lying between them. CDR3 DNA: TGTGCCAGTAGTCCCAGGAGGGCAACTAATGAAAAACTGTTTTTT. Residues: CASSPRRATNEKLFF. The full variable domain, completed using reference TRBV19 and TRBJ1-4, is DGGITQSPKYLFRKEGQNVTLSCEQNLNHDAMYWYRQDPGQGLRLIYYSQIVNDFQKGDIAEGYSVSREKKESFPLTVTSAQKNPTAFYLCASSPRRATNEKLFFGSGTQLSVL.

The rearrangement links TRBV6-1 to TRBJ2-3; 8 bases align to TRBD2. The J segment lost 5 bases and the V segment lost 4 bases, leaving 14 bases of the junction unmatched. Germline V gene lookup returns CDR1 MNHNS and CDR2 SASEGT. This CDR3 is 17 amino acids long. The CDR3 protein is CASSVMLAGSRVDTQYF. CDR3 nucleotides: TGTGCCAGCAGTGTCATGTTAGCGGGGTCTCGGGTAGATACGCAGTATTTT.

This clone showed up just a few times. J is TRBJ2-3 and V is TRBV29-1, with TRBD2 matching over 11 bases. This CDR3 region has 14 residues. CDR1 and CDR2 from the germline V gene are SQVTM and ANQGSEA. V was clipped by 7 bases and J by 3 bases; unmatched bases: 6. As DNA, the CDR3 is TGCAGCGCCACACTAGCGGGAGAAACAGATACGCAGTATTTT. It yields the protein CSATLAGETDTQYF.

The chain links TRBV25-1 to TRBJ1-6; TRBD1 aligns across 8 bases. Germline CDR1 reads MGHDK; CDR2 reads SYGVNS. This CDR3 has 15 amino acids. With 2 bases clipped from V and 7 bases from J, the junction kept 4 bases outside the gene matches. CDR3 loop: CASSEEDRVNSPLHF. The CDR3 region has the DNA TGTGCCAGCAGTGAAGAGGACAGGGTGAATTCACCCCTCCACTTT.

This clone was detected once. The V gene is TRBV9, the J gene TRBJ1-2; 8 bases match TRBD1. Trimming cost V 3 bases and J 2 bases; bases outside gene matches: 9. The CDR3 extends over 16 amino acids. Germline assignment: CDR1 SGDLS and CDR2 YYNGEE. Here the CDR3 DNA reads TGTGCCAGCAGCGCAGAATCAGGGGGCTGGAACTATGGCTACACCTTC. This codes for CASSAESGGWNYGYTF.

The V gene is TRBV6-1, the J gene TRBJ1-3; the D is unclear. Germline CDR1 and CDR2: MNHNS and SASEGT. The CDR3 is 16 amino acids. Trimming took off 0 bases at V and 4 bases at J, with 13 bases between the two ends. CDR3 in amino acids: CASSEARQKLGNTIYF. The CDR3 DNA sequence: TGTGCCAGCAGTGAAGCGAGGCAGAAGCTGGGAAACACCATATATTTT.

This clone has only a few counts. Here the CDR3 reads CASSFQGQGEQYF. CDR3 nucleotide sequence: TGTGCCAGCAGTTTTCAGGGGCAGGGCGAGCAGTACTTC. V gene TRBV12-3 or TRBV12-4 combines with J gene TRBJ2-7, with D perhaps matching TRBD1 (6 bases). V gave up 3 bases and J gave up 6 bases, with 12 bases separating them. The CDR3 is 13 residues long.

In DNA, the CDR3 is TGTGCCAGCTCACCAACAGCGAACACCGGGGAGCTGTTTTTT. Encoded protein: CASSPTANTGELFF. V gene TRBV18 combines with J gene TRBJ2-2; no clear D. The CDR3 is 14 residues long. The V end lost 2 bases, the J end lost 0 bases, and 4 bases lay between the germline ends. CDR1 is KGHSH and CDR2 is LQKENI in the germline V gene. The complete variable domain, with remaining parts taken from reference TRBV18 and TRBJ2-2, reads NAGVMQNPRHLVRRRGQEARLRCSPMKGHSHVYWYRQLPEEGLKFMVYLQKENIIDESGMPKERFSAEFPKEGPSILRIQQVVRGDSAAYFCASSPTANTGELFFGEGSRLTVL.

The chain carries TRBV5-1 and TRBJ1-3, with D uncertain. CDR3 length: 15 residues. Trimming cost V 4 bases and J 8 bases, with 19 bases left between them. Germline loops: CDR1 SGHRS, CDR2 YFSETQ. The CDR3 loop reads CASSGTPFGEDTIYF. CDR3 sequence (DNA): TGCGCCAGCAGCGGAACTCCCTTTGGTGAGGACACCATATATTTT. Using reference TRBV5-1 and TRBJ1-3 for the parts outside the CDR3, the full variable domain is KAGVTQTPRYLIKTRGQQVTLSCSPISGHRSVSWYQQTPGQGLQFLFEYFSETQRNKGNFPGRFSGRQFSNSRSEMNVSTLELGDSALYLCASSGTPFGEDTIYFGEGSWLTVV.

The rearrangement links TRBV3-1 (or the pseudogene TRBV3-2) to TRBJ2-7; 7 nucleotides match TRBD2. This CDR3 is 13 amino acids long. Germline-derived CDR1 and CDR2 are LGHDT and YNNKEL (reference sequence). With 4 bases clipped from V and 6 bases from J, the junction kept 6 bases outside the gene matches. The CDR3 is CASSRSLAFEQYF. The DNA for the CDR3 is TGTGCCAGCAGCCGATCACTAGCGTTCGAGCAGTACTTC.

The genes are TRBV30 and TRBJ1-2, with TRBD1 matching over 9 bases. This CDR3 is built from 14 residues. Unmatched junction bases numbered 3, after V lost 2 bases and J lost 2 bases. Germline lookup yields CDR1 GTSNPN and CDR2 SVGIG (reference sequence). The CDR3 is CAWSLGTGNYGYTF. CDR3 coding DNA: TGTGCCTGGAGTTTGGGGACAGGGAACTATGGCTACACCTTC.

This clone has a handful of counts. The genes are TRBV5-4 and TRBJ2-1; maybe TRBD2 (6 bases). CDR1 and CDR2 (germline): SGHNT, YYREEE (reference sequence). The V and J ends lost 3 bases and 9 bases respectively, with 13 bases between them. This CDR3 contains 13 residues. CDR3 DNA sequence: TGTGCCAGCAGCTCGGAGGGTTTGGCTGAGCAGTTCTTC. Residues: CASSSEGLAEQFF. Using reference TRBV5-4 and TRBJ2-1 for the parts outside the CDR3, the full variable domain is ETGVTQSPTHLIKTRGQQVTLRCSSQSGHNTVSWYQQALGQGPQFIFQYYREEENGRGNFPPRFSGLQFPNYSSELNVNALELDDSALYLCASSSEGLAEQFFGPGTRLTVL.

This clone was detected once. The chain employs TRBV5-1 and TRBJ2-6; D remains unclear. Trimming removed 4 bases at V and 0 bases at J, with 5 bases between. Germline CDR1 is SGHRS and CDR2 is YFSETQ. The CDR3 extends over 14 amino acids. CDR3 bases: TGCGCCAGCAGCATCCTCTCTGGGGCCAACGTCCTGACTTTC. Translation: CASSILSGANVLTF.

CDR3 in amino acids: CASSELGVVWALNQPQHF. The CDR3 DNA reads as TGTGCCAGCAGTGAGTTGGGTGTTGTGTGGGCCCTCAATCAGCCCCAGCATTTT. This chain joins TRBV2 and TRBJ1-5; D unclear. The CDR3 covers 18 residues. Trimming stripped 3 bases from V and 3 bases from J, with 21 bases between. Germline loops: CDR1 SNHLY, CDR2 FYNNEI.

The CDR3 region has the DNA TGTGGGCGATGCGGCGGACACCCGAACACTGAAGCTTTCTTT. The encoded protein is CGRCGGHPNTEAFF. The V call is TRBV24-1, the J call TRBJ1-1; D might be TRBD1 (5 bases). Germline V gene lookup returns CDR1 KGHDR and CDR2 SFDVKD. This CDR3 comprises 14 residues.